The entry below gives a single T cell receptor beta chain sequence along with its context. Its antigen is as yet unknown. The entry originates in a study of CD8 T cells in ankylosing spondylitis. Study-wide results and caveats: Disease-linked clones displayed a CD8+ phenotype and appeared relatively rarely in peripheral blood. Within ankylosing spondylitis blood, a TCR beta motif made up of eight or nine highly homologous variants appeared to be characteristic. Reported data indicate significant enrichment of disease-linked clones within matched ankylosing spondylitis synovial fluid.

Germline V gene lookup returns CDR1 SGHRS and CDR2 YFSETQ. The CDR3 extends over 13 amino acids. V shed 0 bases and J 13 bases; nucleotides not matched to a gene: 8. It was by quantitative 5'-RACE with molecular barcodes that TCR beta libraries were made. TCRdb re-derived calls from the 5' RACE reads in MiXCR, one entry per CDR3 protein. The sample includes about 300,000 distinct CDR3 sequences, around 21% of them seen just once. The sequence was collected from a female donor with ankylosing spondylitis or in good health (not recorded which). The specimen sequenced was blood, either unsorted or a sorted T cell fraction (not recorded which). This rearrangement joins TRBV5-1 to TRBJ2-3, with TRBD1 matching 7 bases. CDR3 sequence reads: CASSLAVRDRKYF. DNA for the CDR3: TGCGCCAGCAGCTTGGCCGTTCGGGACAGAAAGTATTTT.